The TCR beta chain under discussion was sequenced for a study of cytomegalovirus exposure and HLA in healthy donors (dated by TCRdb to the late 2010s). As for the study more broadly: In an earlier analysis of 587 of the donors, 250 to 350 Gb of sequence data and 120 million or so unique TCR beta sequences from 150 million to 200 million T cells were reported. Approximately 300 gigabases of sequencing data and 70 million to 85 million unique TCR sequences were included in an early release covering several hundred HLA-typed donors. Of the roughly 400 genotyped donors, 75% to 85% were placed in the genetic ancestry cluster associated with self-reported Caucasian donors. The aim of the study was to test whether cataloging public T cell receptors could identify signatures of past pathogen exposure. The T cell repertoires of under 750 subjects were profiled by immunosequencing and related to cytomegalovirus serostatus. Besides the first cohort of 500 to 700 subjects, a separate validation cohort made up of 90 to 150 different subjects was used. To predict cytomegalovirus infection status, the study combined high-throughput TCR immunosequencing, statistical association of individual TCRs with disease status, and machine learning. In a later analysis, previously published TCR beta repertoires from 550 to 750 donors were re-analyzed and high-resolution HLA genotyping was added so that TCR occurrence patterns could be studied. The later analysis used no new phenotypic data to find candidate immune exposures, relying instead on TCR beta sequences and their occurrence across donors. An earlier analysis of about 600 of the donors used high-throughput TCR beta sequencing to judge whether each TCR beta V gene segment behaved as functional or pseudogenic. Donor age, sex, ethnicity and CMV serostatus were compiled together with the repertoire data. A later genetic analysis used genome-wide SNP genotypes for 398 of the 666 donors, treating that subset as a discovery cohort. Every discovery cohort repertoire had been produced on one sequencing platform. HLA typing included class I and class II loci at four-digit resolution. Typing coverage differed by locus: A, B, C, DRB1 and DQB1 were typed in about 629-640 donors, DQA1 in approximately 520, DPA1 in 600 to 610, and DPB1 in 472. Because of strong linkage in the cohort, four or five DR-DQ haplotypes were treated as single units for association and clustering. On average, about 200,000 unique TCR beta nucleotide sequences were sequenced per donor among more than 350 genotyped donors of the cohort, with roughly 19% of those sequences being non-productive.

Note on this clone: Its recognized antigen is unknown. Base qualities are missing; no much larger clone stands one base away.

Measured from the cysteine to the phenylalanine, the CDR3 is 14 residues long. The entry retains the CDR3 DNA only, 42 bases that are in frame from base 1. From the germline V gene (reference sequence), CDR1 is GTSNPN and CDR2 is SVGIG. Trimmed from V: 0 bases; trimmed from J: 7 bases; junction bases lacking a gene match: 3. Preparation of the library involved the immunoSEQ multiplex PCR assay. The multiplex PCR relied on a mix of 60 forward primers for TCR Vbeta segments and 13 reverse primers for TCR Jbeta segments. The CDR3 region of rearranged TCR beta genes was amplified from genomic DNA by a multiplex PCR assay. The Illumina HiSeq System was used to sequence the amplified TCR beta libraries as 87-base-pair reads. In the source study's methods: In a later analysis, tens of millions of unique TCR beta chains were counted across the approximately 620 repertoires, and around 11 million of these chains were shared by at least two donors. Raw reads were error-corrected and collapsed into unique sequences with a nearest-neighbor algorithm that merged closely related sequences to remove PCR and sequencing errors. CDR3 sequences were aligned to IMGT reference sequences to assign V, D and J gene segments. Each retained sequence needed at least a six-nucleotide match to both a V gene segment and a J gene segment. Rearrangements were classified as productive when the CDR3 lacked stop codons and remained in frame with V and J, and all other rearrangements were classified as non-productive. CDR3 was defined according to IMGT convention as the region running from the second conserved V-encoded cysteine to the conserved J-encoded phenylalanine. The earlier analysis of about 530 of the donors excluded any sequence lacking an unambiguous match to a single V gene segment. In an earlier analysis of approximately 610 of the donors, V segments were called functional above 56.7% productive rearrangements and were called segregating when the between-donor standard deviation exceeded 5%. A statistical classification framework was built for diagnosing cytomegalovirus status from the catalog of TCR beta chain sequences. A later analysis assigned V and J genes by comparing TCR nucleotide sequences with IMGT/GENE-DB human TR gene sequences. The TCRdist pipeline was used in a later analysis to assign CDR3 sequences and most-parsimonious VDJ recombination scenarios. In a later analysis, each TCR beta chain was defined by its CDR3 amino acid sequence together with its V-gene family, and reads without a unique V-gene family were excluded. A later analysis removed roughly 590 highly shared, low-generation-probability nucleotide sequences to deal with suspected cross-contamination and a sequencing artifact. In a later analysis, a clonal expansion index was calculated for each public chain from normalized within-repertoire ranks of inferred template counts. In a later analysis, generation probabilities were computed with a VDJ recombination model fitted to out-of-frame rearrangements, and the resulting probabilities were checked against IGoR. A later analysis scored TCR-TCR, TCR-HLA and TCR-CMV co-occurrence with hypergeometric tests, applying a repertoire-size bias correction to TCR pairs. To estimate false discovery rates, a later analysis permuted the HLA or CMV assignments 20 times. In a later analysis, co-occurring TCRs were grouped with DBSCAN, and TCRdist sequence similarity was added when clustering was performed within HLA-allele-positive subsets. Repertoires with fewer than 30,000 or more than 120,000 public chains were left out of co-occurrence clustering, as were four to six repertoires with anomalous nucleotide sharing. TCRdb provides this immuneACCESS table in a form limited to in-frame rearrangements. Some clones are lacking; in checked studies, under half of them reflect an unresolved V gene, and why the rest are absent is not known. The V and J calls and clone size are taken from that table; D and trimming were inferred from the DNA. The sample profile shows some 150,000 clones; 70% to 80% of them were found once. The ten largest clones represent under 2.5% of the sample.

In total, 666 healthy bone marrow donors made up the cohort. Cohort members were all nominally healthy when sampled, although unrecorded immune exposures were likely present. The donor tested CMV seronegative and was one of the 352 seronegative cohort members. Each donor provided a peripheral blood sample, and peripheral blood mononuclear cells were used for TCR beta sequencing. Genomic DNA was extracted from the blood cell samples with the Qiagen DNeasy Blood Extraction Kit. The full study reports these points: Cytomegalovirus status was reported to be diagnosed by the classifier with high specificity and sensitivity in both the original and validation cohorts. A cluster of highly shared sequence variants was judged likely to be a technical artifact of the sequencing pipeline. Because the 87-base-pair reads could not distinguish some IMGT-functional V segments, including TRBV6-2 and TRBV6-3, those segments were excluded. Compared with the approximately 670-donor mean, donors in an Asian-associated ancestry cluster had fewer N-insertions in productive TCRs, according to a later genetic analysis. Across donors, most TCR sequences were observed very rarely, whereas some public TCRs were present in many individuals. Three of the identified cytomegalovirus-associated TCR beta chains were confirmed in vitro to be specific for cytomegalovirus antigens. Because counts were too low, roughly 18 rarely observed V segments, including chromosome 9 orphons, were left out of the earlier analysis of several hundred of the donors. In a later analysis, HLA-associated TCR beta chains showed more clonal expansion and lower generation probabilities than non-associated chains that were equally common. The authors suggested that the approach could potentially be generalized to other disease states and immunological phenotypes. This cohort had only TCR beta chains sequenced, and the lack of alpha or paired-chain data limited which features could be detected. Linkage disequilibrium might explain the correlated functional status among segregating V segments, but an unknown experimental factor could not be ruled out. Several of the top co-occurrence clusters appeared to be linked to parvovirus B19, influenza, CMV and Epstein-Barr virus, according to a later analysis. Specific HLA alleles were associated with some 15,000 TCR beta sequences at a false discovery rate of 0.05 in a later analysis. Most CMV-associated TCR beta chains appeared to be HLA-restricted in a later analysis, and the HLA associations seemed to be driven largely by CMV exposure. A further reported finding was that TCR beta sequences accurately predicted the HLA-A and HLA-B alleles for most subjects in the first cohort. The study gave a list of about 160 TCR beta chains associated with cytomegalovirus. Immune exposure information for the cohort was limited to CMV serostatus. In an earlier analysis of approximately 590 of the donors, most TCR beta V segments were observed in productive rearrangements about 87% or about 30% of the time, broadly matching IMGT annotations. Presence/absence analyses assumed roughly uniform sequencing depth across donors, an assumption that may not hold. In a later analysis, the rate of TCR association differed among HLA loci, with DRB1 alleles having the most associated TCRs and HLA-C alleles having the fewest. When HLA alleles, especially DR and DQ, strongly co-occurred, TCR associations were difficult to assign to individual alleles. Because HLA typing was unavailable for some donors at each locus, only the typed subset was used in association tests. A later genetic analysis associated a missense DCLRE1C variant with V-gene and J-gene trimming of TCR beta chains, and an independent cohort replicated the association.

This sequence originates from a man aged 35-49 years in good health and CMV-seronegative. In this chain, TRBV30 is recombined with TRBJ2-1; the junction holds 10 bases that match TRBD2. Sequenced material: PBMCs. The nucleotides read TGTGCCTGGAGTGTACTAGCGGGAAGGAATGAGCAGTTCTTC. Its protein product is CAWSVLAGRNEQFF.